Below are 10 T cell receptor beta chains sequenced from a single sample in a study of T cell repertoires in cytomegalovirus infection. These receptors' antigens are unknown. TCRdb itself ran the reads through MiXCR, one entry per CDR3 protein. Here the sample spans some 920,000 distinct CDR3 sequences, 25% to 40% being singletons. The specimen was cultured CD8+ T cells from PBMCs, collected from culture after CMV antigen stimulation. The receptors here all came from a human donor in good health (CMV status not recorded). Some clones in this sample may be carry-over from other donors' samples.

The chain joins TRBV27 to TRBJ2-1; the D gene is possibly TRBD1 (5 bases). Trimming removed 3 bases at V and 5 bases at J, with 8 bases between. The CDR3 has 13 amino acids. Germline loops: CDR1 MNHEY, CDR2 SMNVEV (reference sequence). The chain's CDR3 is CASSFGHNNEQFF. The CDR3 DNA follows: TGTGCCAGCAGTTTCGGACATAACAATGAGCAGTTCTTC.

This clonotype came up a few times. The chain recombines TRBV24-1 with TRBJ1-5, with TRBD1 matching over 8 bases. Trimming cost V 3 bases and J 7 bases; bases outside gene matches: 4. The CDR3 contains 14 residues. The germline gives CDR1 KGHDR, CDR2 SFDVKD. The CDR3, as DNA: TGTGCCACCAGTGATGGACAGGGCTCCCAGCCCCAGCATTTT. It yields the protein CATSDGQGSQPQHF.

This chain joins TRBV24-1 and TRBJ1-3; D unclear. Germline values: CDR1 KGHDR, CDR2 SFDVKD. This CDR3 contains 15 residues. Trimming removed 9 bases at V and 0 bases at J, with 14 bases between. The CDR3 DNA reads as TGTGCCACCTCCTCCGGGGATAGCTCTGGAAACACCATATATTTT. Translation: CATSSGDSSGNTIYF.

The chain combines TRBV2 with TRBJ2-5; D is undetermined. The V gene lost 9 bases and the J gene lost 2 bases, with 16 bases spanning the gap. The CDR3 length is 14 residues. The germline gives CDR1 SNHLY, CDR2 FYNNEI. DNA of the CDR3: TGTGCCAGGAAGGATACTGAATGGCAAGAGACCCAGTACTTC. Its translation is CARKDTEWQETQYF. The variable domain in full, completed from reference TRBV2 and TRBJ2-5, reads EPEVTQTPSHQVTQMGQEVILRCVPISNHLYFYWYRQILGQKVEFLVSFYNNEISEKSEIFDDQFSVERPDGSNFTLKIRSTKLEDSAMYFCARKDTEWQETQYFGPGTRLLVL.

This clonotype was detected a few times. This chain connects TRBV27 to TRBJ1-2, with D perhaps matching TRBD1 (6 bases). The CDR3 runs 13 residues. Germline lookup yields CDR1 MNHEY and CDR2 SMNVEV (reference sequence). V gave up 2 bases and J gave up 8 bases, with 12 bases separating them. This CDR3 reads CASSLISGVGYTF. The CDR3 DNA reads TGTGCCAGCAGTTTAATCTCAGGGGTCGGCTACACCTTC.

The chain is built from TRBV9 and TRBJ1-1; a possible D gene is TRBD1 (6 bases). V was pared by 0 bases and J by 4 bases, with 13 bases between. Looked up from germline, CDR1 is SGDLS and CDR2 is YYNGEE. This CDR3 has 15 amino acids. The CDR3 here is CASSVATDRSTEAFF. The DNA of the CDR3 is TGTGCCAGCAGCGTAGCTACGGACAGATCCACTGAAGCTTTCTTT.

This clonotype was counted at least ten times. The chain recombines TRBV6-1 with TRBJ2-5; TRBD1 is a possible D gene (6 bases). The CDR3 is 14 residues long. Germline values: CDR1 MNHNS, CDR2 SASEGT. Trimming cost V 1 base and J 4 bases, with 10 bases left between them. CDR3 loop: CASSEGGLGETQYF. The DNA of the CDR3 is TGTGCCAGCAGTGAAGGGGGGCTGGGAGAGACCCAGTACTTC.

The rearrangement uses TRBV4-1 and TRBJ1-3; D ambiguous. V gave up 0 bases and J gave up 0 bases, with 12 bases separating them. The CDR3 loop spans 17 amino acids. Germline V CDR1 and CDR2: MGHRA, YSYEKL. The CDR3: CASSQERVWSSGNTIYF. As DNA, the CDR3 is TGCGCCAGCAGCCAAGAAAGAGTTTGGAGCTCTGGAAACACCATATATTTT.

This clonotype was seen only a few times. The chain has TRBV10-3 and TRBJ1-1; D unclear. Germline CDR1 reads ENHRY; CDR2 reads SYGVKD. This CDR3 spans 16 amino acids. Trimming cost V 2 bases and J 2 bases, with 15 bases left between them. The DNA of the CDR3 is TGTGCCATCAGTGAGCGTGGGAGGACGGGAAACACTGAAGCTTTCTTT. It yields the protein CAISERGRTGNTEAFF.

V gene TRBV6-5 combines with J gene TRBJ1-2; D is unclear. Trimming shortened V by 6 bases and J by 1 base, and 21 bases separated the two germline ends. The CDR3 loop spans 17 amino acids. Germline CDR1 is MNHEY and CDR2 is SVGAGI. This CDR3 is CASRPIPGIPLNYGYTF. The CDR3 nucleotides are TGTGCCAGCAGGCCTATTCCCGGGATTCCTCTTAACTATGGCTACACCTTC.